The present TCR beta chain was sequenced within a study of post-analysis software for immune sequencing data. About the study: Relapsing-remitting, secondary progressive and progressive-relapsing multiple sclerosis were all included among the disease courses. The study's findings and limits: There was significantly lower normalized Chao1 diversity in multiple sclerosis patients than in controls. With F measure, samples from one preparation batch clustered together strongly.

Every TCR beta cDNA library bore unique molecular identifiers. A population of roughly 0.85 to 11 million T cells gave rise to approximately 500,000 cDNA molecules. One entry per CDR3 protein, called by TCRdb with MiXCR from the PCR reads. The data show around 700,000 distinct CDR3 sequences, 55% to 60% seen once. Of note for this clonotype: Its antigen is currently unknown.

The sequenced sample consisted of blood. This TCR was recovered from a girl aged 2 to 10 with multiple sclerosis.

The CDR3 DNA reads as TGTGCCAGCAGTTTAGTAGGGGCTAAGGAGCAGTACTTC. As protein: CASSLVGAKEQYF. The rearrangement uses TRBV12-3 or TRBV12-4 and TRBJ2-7, with TRBD1 as a possible D gene (5 bases). The CDR3 is 13 amino acids. V dropped 1 base and J dropped 7 bases, with 11 bases sitting between them.